These 20 T cell receptor beta chains share one sample of origin, sequenced in a study of T-cell memory formation after mild COVID-19. TCRdb processed the 5' RACE reads anew with MiXCR; each CDR3 protein has one entry. The sample holds 250,000 to 400,000 distinct CDR3 sequences; over 11% are singletons and the top ten take around a fifth. Sequencing was done on a sample of PBMCs or a T cell subset sorted from them (not recorded which). These receptors were collected from a man between 18 and 35 years old who had mild COVID-19 (a few samples of this study predate the infection). Cell type and time point are not known.

This clonotype has just a few counts. The chain couples TRBV20-1 to TRBJ2-3; a weak D match, TRBD2 (6 bases). The CDR3 spans 14 residues. V was clipped by 3 bases and J by 1 base, with 11 bases between them. The germline gives CDR1 DFQATT, CDR2 SNEGSKA (reference sequence). CDR3 nucleotides: TGCAGTGCTAGCGACGGGGGACGCACAGATACGCAGTATTTT. This codes for CSASDGGRTDTQYF.

This clonotype qualifies as medium-sized (0.01 to 0.1%). The chain is built from TRBV7-3 and TRBJ2-3; D unresolved. Germline-derived CDR1 and CDR2 are SGHTA and FQGTGA. The CDR3 is made up of 13 amino acids. Trimming left V 5 bases short and J 1 base short, with 7 bases between. The chain's CDR3 is CASSLYGTDTQYF. As DNA, the CDR3 is TGTGCCAGCAGCCTCTATGGCACAGATACGCAGTATTTT.

This clonotype was observed a handful of times. The chain employs TRBV29-1 and TRBJ1-1; weak D call: TRBD1 (5 bases). The CDR3 extends over 10 amino acids. Germline CDR1 SQVTM, CDR2 ANQGSEA. Trimming took 4 bases from V and 7 from J, leaving 7 bases between them. The CDR3, as DNA: TGCAGCGTTGCAGGGTATGAAGCTTTCTTT. Residues: CSVAGYEAFF.

This clonotype has a handful of counts. This clone may be a read error of a much larger clone one base away. The chain is built from TRBV7-2 and TRBJ2-5, with D possibly TRBD2 on 5 matching bases. CDR3 length: 13 amino acids. Germline CDR1 reads SGHTA; CDR2 reads FQGNSA. V was pared by 5 bases and J by 5 bases, with 12 bases between. CDR3 region: CASSRGSHETQYF. Written as DNA, the CDR3 is TGTGCCAGCAGCCGGGGATCCCACGAGACCCAGTACTTC.

This clonotype was seen only a few times. V is TRBV7-2 and J is TRBJ2-7, with TRBD2 identical over 7 bases. There are 14 residues in the CDR3. Germline-derived CDR1 and CDR2 are SGHTA and FQGNSA. Germline trimming cut 5 bases from V and 2 bases from J; bases unmatched to any gene: 6. CDR3 in DNA: TGTGCCAGCAGCCTCAGCGGGGATCCCTACGAGCAGTACTTC. This sequence encodes CASSLSGDPYEQYF.

This clonotype appeared a few times. The chain carries TRBV4-2 and TRBJ2-7; 11 nucleotides line up with TRBD1. Germline-derived CDR1 and CDR2 are LGHNA and YNFKEQ. With 5 bases clipped from V and 5 bases from J, the junction kept 8 bases outside the gene matches. This CDR3 comprises 15 residues. This CDR3 is CASSSQDRGLNEQYF. The CDR3, as DNA: TGTGCCAGCAGCTCCCAGGACAGGGGGCTGAACGAGCAGTACTTC.

The DNA of the CDR3 is TGTGCCAGCAGTTTAGATCAAGCCGGGGAGCTGTTTTTT. The encoded protein is CASSLDQAGELFF. V usage is TRBV27 and J usage is TRBJ2-2, with D unclear. There are 13 residues in the CDR3. Germline V gene data show CDR1 as MNHEY and CDR2 as SMNVEV (reference sequence). Trimming stripped 2 bases from V and 6 bases from J, with 7 bases between.

The chain has TRBV3-1 and TRBJ2-3; either TRBD1 or TRBD2 may supply D (5 bases each). Per the germline V gene, CDR1 is LGHDT and CDR2 is YNNKEL (reference sequence). V was cut by 0 bases and J by 8 bases, with 9 bases left in between. This CDR3 spans 13 amino acids. The CDR3 DNA reads TGTGCCAGCAGCCAAGAGGGACGGGGTACGCAGTATTTT. Translating it yields CASSQEGRGTQYF.

The rearrangement joins TRBV29-1 to TRBJ2-3, with 11 bases identical to TRBD1. There are 14 residues in the CDR3. The germline V gene encodes CDR1 SQVTM and CDR2 ANQGSEA. Unmatched junction bases numbered 9, after V lost 7 bases and J lost 6 bases. The CDR3 nucleotides are TGCAGCGCAGGGGACAGGGGGTCGGGTGATACGCAGTATTTT. Amino acids: CSAGDRGSGDTQYF.

This clonotype was counted many times. This sequence joins TRBV7-9 and TRBJ1-6, with D unresolved. Germline CDR1 reads SEHNR; CDR2 reads FQNEAQ (reference sequence). The CDR3 has 12 amino acids. The germline V and J ends were trimmed by 3 bases and 8 bases, with 5 bases remaining between them. The CDR3 loop reads CASSFGDSPLHF. CDR3 sequence (DNA): TGTGCCAGCAGCTTCGGGGATTCACCCCTCCACTTT.

This clonotype was seen a handful of times. The genes are TRBV15 and TRBJ2-7; either TRBD1 or TRBD2 may supply D (9 bases each). Per the germline V gene, CDR1 is LNHNV and CDR2 is YYDKDF (reference sequence). Trimming took 2 bases from V and 6 from J, leaving 20 bases between them. This CDR3 has 16 residues. CDR3 in DNA: TGTGCCACCAGCAGAAGGCGGGGGGGACAGGGTGGCGAGCAGTACGTC. This sequence encodes CATSRRRGGQGGEQYV.

This clonotype was counted many times. The chain carries TRBV7-9 and TRBJ2-3, with unresolved D. The CDR3 covers 14 residues. The V gene lost 1 base and the J gene lost 3 bases, with 8 bases spanning the gap. CDR1 and CDR2 from the germline V gene are SEHNR and FQNEAQ (reference sequence). Here the CDR3 reads CASSLEGSTDTQYF. DNA of the CDR3: TGTGCCAGCAGCTTAGAAGGGTCGACAGATACGCAGTATTTT.

In its sample, this clonotype was seen a few times. The chain has TRBV7-3 and TRBJ2-6; D gene ambiguous. V lost 5 bases to trimming and J lost 5 bases, with 7 bases between them. Germline CDR1 and CDR2: SGHTA and FQGTGA. The CDR3 runs to 13 residues. CDR3 nucleotides: TGTGCCAGCAGCCTACAGAGGGCCAACGTCCTGACTTTC. The encoded protein is CASSLQRANVLTF. The entire variable domain, with the rest obtained from reference TRBV7-3 and TRBJ2-6, is as follows: GAGVSQTPSNKVTEKGKYVELRCDPISGHTALYWYRQSLGQGPEFLIYFQGTGAADDSGLPNDRFFAVRPEGSVSTLKIQRTERGDSAVYLCASSLQRANVLTFGAGSRLTVL.

With respect to this clonotype: A junction end diverges from the germline sequence, so it may reflect a read error. The gene calls are TRBV27 and TRBJ1-1, with a tentative D call TRBD1 (5 bases). CDR1 is MNHEY, CDR2 SMNVEV, per germline (reference sequence). This CDR3 contains 15 residues. CDR3: CTSSRAGTGNTEAFF. The CDR3 DNA is TGTACCAGCAGTCGTGCCGGGACGGGTAACACTGAAGCTTTCTTT.

CDR3 protein: CASSFSSGGATGELFF. The CDR3, as DNA: TGTGCCAGCAGTTTTTCAAGCGGGGGGGCCACCGGGGAGCTGTTTTTT. The V call is TRBV12-3 or TRBV12-4, the J call TRBJ2-2, with TRBD2 matching over 10 bases. The CDR3 contains 16 residues. With 3 bases clipped from V and 4 bases from J, the junction kept 5 bases outside the gene matches.

This chain links TRBV6-5 with TRBJ2-7; D unclear. CDR3 length: 14 amino acids. The ends were cut back, 0 bases at V and 3 bases at J, with 9 bases in the middle. The germline CDR1 and CDR2 sequences are MNHEY and SVGAGI. The CDR3 DNA reads as TGTGCCAGCAGTTACTCTGTAAATTTCTACGAGCAGTACTTC. Translating gives CASSYSVNFYEQYF.

To note about this clonotype: This sequence may be a read error, since a much larger clone differs from it by one base. J is TRBJ1-2 and V is TRBV4-2; possible D gene TRBD1, 6 bases. The germline V gene encodes CDR1 LGHNA and CDR2 YNFKEQ. The CDR3 totals 16 residues. The CDR3 is CASSQDPGARAYVYTF. CDR3 sequence (DNA): TGTGCCAGCAGCCAAGATCCGGGGGCGCGGGCCTATGTCTACACCTTC.

The table lists this clonotype with a few counts. The DNA of the CDR3 is TGTGCCAGCCCCTCCGGGACAGGGACACGAAAGGCCTACGAGCAGTACGTC. This gives the protein CASPSGTGTRKAYEQYV. The chain recombines TRBV6-2 or TRBV6-3 with TRBJ2-7; TRBD1 aligns across 9 bases. Looked up from germline, CDR1 is MNHEY and CDR2 is SVGEGT. J lost 2 bases, V lost 8 bases, and 16 bases had no gene match. This CDR3 comprises 17 residues.

This clonotype has a handful of counts. The V gene is TRBV20-1, the J gene TRBJ2-1; D remains ambiguous. V lost 3 bases to trimming and J lost 0 bases, with 6 bases between them. This CDR3 is 13 amino acids long. The germline V gene has CDR1 DFQATT and CDR2 SNEGSKA (reference sequence). CDR3 residues: CSASRPSYNEQFF. DNA of the CDR3: TGCAGTGCTAGCCGACCCTCCTACAATGAGCAGTTCTTC.

The chain's CDR3 is CASSLVYGTNEKLFF. The CDR3 DNA follows: TGTGCCAGCAGCTTAGTCTACGGAACTAATGAAAAACTGTTTTTT. J is TRBJ1-4 and V is TRBV7-8; D gene ambiguous. The CDR3 has 15 amino acids. The germline V gene has CDR1 SGHVS and CDR2 FQNEAQ. Trimming shortened V by 1 base and J by 1 base, and 7 bases separated the two germline ends.